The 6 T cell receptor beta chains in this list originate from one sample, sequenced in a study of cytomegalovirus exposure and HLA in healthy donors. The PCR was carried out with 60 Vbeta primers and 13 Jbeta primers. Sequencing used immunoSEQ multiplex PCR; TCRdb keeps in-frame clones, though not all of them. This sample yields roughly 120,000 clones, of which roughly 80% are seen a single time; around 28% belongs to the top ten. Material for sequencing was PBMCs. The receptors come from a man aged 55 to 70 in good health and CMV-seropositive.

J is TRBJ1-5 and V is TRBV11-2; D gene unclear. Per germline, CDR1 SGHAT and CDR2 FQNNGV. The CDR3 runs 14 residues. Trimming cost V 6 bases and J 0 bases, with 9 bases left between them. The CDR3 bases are TGTGCCAGCAGTCCAGACTTTAGCAATCAGCCCCAGCATTTT. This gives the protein CASSPDFSNQPQHF. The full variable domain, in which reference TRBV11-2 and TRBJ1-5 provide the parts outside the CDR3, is EAGVAQSPRYKIIEKRQSVAFWCNPISGHATLYWYQQILGQGPKLLIQFQNNGVVDDSQLPKDRFSAERLKGVDSTLKIQPAKLEDSAVYLCASSPDFSNQPQHFGDGTRLSIL.

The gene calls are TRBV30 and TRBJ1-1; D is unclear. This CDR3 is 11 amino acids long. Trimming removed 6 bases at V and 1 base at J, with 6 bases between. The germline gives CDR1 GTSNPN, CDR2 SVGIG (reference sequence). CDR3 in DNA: TGTGCCTGCAGAGGGAACACTGAAGCTTTCTTT. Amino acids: CACRGNTEAFF. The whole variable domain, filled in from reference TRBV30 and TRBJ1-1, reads SQTIHQWPATLVQPVGSPLSLECTVEGTSNPNLYWYRQAAGRGLQLLFYSVGIGQISSEVPQNLSASRPQDRQFILSSKKLLLSDSGFYLCACRGNTEAFFGQGTRLTVV.

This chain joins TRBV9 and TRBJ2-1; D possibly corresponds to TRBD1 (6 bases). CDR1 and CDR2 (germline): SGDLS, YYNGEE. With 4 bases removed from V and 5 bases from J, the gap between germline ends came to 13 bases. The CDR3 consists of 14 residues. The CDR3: CASSPGRGNNEQFF. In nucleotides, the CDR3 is TGTGCCAGCAGCCCGGGTAGGGGGAACAATGAGCAGTTCTTC.

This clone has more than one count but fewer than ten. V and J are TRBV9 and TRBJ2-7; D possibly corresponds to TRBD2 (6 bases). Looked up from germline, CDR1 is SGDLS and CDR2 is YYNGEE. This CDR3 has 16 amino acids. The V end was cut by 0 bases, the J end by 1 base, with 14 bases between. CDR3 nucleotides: TGTGCCAGCAGCGTAGGGCTTGGGGACTCTTCCTACGAGCAGTACTTC. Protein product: CASSVGLGDSSYEQYF.

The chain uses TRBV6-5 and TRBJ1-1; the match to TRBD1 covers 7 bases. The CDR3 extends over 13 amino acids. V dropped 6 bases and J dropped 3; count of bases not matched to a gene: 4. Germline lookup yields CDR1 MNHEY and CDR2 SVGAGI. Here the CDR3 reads CASRPTGDTEAFF. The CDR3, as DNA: TGTGCCAGCAGACCTACAGGGGACACTGAAGCTTTCTTT.

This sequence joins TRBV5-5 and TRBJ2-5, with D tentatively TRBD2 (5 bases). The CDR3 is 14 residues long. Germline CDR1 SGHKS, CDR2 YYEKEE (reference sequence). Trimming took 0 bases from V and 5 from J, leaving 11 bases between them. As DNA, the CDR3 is TGTGCCAGCAGCTTGGCCGGGGTGTTGGAGACCCAGTACTTC. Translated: CASSLAGVLETQYF.